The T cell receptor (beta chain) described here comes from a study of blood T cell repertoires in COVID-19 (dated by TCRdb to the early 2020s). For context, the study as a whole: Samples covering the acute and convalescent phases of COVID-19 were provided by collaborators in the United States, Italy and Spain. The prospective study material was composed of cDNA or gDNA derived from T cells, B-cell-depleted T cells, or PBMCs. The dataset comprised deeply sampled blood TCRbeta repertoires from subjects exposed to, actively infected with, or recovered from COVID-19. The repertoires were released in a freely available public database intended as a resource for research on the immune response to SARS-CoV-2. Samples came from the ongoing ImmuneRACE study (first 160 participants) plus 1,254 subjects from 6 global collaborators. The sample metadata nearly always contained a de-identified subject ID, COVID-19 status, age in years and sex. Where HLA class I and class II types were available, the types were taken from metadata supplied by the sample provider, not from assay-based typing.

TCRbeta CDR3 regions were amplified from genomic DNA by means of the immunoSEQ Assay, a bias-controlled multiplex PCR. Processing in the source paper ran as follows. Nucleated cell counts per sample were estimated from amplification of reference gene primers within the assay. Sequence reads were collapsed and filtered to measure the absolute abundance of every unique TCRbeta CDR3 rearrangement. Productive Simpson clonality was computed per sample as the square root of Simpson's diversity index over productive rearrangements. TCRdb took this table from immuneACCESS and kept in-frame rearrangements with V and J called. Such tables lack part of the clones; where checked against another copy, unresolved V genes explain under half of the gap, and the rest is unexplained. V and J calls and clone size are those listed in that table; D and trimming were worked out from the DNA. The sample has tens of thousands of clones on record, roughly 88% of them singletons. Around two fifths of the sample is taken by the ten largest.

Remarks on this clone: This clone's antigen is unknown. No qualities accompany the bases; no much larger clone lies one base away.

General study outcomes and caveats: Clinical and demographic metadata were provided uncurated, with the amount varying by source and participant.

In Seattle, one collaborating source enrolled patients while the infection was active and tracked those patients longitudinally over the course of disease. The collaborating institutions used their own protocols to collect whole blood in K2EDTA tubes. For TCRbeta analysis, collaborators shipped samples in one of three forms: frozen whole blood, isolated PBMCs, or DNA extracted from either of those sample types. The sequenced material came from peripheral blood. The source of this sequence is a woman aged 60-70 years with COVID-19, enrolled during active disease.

The CDR3 amino acid sequence is: CASSDTSGTGAEAFF. The nucleotides are TGTGCCAGCAGCGATACCTCCGGGACAGGTGCTGAAGCTTTCTTT. The chain uses TRBV2 and TRBJ1-1; 8 junctional bases match TRBD1. The CDR3, cysteine through phenylalanine, is 15 amino acids long. Of the read, only the CDR3 DNA is kept; its 45 bases are in frame from base 1. Ends trimmed: V by 6 bases, J by 6 bases; bases unmatched to a gene: 12. From a lookup of the germline V gene, CDR1 and CDR2 are SNHLY and FYNNEI.